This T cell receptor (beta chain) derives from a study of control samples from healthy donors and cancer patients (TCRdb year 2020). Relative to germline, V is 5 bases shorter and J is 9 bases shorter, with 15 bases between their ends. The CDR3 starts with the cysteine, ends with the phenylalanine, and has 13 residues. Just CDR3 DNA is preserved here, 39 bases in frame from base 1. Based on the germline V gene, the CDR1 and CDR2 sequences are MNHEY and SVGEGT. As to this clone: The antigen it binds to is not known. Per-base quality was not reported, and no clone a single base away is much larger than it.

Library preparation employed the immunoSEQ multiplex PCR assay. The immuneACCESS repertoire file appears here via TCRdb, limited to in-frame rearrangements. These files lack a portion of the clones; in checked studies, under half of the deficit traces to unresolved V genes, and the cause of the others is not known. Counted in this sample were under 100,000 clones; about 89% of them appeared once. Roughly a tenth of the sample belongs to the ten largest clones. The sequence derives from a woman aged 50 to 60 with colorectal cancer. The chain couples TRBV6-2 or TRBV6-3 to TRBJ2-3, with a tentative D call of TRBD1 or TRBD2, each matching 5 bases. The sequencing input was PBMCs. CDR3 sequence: CASSRGPTGTQYF. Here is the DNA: TGTGCCAGCAGTCGGGGCCCTACGGGGACGCAGTATTTT.